The next 31 T cell receptor beta chains were all read from a single sample in a study of regulatory T cells after allogeneic stem cell transplantation. RNA was reverse transcribed by SMARTer RACE, then the TCR beta CDR3 region was amplified. TCRdb called the 5' RACE reads again in MiXCR, with one record for every CDR3 protein. The data contain about 900 distinct CDR3 sequences, around 21% of them singletons. The specimen was sorted CD4+ T cells from blood (whether regulatory or conventional is not recorded), collected 30 days after allogeneic stem cell transplant. These receptors were obtained from a human patient who had an allogeneic stem cell transplant, so the T cells may come from the graft donor.

This clonotype is medium-sized (0.01 to 0.1%). The chain has TRBV18 and TRBJ1-5, with TRBD1 identical over 7 bases. Germline V lookup: CDR1 KGHSH, CDR2 LQKENI. V was pared by 6 bases and J by 2 bases, with 4 bases of the junction left unmatched. This CDR3 contains 14 residues. The CDR3 loop reads CASSGQGGNQPQHF. The CDR3 bases are TGTGCCAGCTCGGGGCAGGGGGGCAATCAGCCCCAGCATTTT. Together with reference TRBV18 and TRBJ1-5, the CDR3 gives the full variable domain: NAGVMQNPRHLVRRRGQEARLRCSPMKGHSHVYWYRQLPEEGLKFMVYLQKENIIDESGMPKERFSAEFPKEGPSILRIQQVVRGDSAAYFCASSGQGGNQPQHFGDGTRLSIL.

This clonotype has more than one count but fewer than ten. A much larger clone is a single base away; this may be a read error. The chain recombines TRBV12-5 with TRBJ1-1; D might be TRBD1 (5 bases). This CDR3 is built from 12 residues. Germline V CDR1 and CDR2: LGHNT, FRNRAP. V was shortened by 11 bases and J by 5 bases, with 15 bases between the two germline ends. This chain's CDR3 is CAAAGGVTEAFF. CDR3 bases: TGTGCTGCGGCTGGGGGGGTTACTGAAGCTTTCTTT.

This clonotype appeared a single time. A read error may produce the germline difference seen at one junction end. The rearrangement uses TRBV3-1 and TRBJ2-5, with D possibly matching TRBD2 (6 bases). This CDR3 is built from 15 residues. Germline values: CDR1 LGHDT, CDR2 YNNKEL (reference sequence). CDR3 in DNA: TGTGCCAGCAGCCAAGAACCAGGAGGGTTGGAGACCCAGTGCTTC. Its translation: CASSQEPGGLETQCF.

This clonotype is categorized as large. The V gene is TRBV20-1, the J gene TRBJ2-3; tentative D call: TRBD1 (6 bases). CDR3 length: 15 amino acids. CDR1 is DFQATT, CDR2 SNEGSKA, per germline (reference sequence). Trimming shortened V by 3 bases and J by 5 bases, and 18 bases separated the two germline ends. The CDR3 DNA reads TGCAGTGCTAGCCCGGACAGACCGGTGGGAGATACGCAGTATTTT. Translating gives CSASPDRPVGDTQYF.

This clonotype qualifies as medium-sized. The V and J genes are TRBV27 and TRBJ1-5; D is possibly TRBD1 (5 bases). Germline CDR1 MNHEY, CDR2 SMNVEV (reference sequence). V lost 1 base and J lost 4, with 11 bases in between. This CDR3 is built from 15 residues. CDR3 amino acids: CASSLYGRENQPQHF. In DNA, the CDR3 is TGTGCCAGCAGTTTATATGGCAGGGAGAATCAGCCCCAGCATTTT.

This clonotype rates as large. V gene TRBV14 combines with J gene TRBJ2-5, with 11 bases that match TRBD2. There are 15 residues in the CDR3. Germline values: CDR1 SGHDN, CDR2 FVKESK. V was pared by 4 bases and J by 2 bases, with 3 bases of the junction left unmatched. The CDR3 DNA follows: TGTGCCAGCAGCCCAAGACTAGCGGGGCAAGAGACCCAGTACTTC. Its translation is CASSPRLAGQETQYF.

To note about this clonotype: Given a much more abundant clone one base away, this may be a read error. This chain uses TRBV10-2 with TRBJ1-1; D is possibly TRBD1 (6 bases). Germline CDR1 WSHSY, CDR2 SAAADI. The V gene lost 7 bases and the J gene lost 3 bases, with 12 bases spanning the gap. The CDR3 covers 13 residues. The CDR3 protein is CASTGGPDTEAFF. In DNA, the CDR3 is TGCGCCAGCACCGGGGGGCCGGACACTGAAGCTTTCTTT.

By frequency in the sample, this clonotype is medium-sized (0.01 to 0.1%). The rearrangement links TRBV5-4 to TRBJ2-5; the D gene is possibly TRBD2 (5 bases). Per the germline V gene, CDR1 is SGHNT and CDR2 is YYREEE (reference sequence). Trimming left V 0 bases short and J 5 bases short, with 11 bases between. The CDR3 loop spans 14 amino acids. In DNA, the CDR3 is TGTGCCAGCAGCTTGGCTCGGGGAAGGGAGACCCAGTACTTC. Translated: CASSLARGRETQYF.

This clonotype is large within its sample. The chain uses TRBV14 and TRBJ1-1, with D hard to call. The germline V and J ends were trimmed by 0 bases and 3 bases, with 14 bases remaining between them. Germline V gene lookup returns CDR1 SGHDN and CDR2 FVKESK. The CDR3 spans 16 residues. The CDR3 loop is CASSQESRHKDTEAFF. CDR3 coding DNA: TGTGCCAGCAGCCAAGAATCAAGGCACAAGGACACTGAAGCTTTCTTT.

By sample share, this clonotype is large. The chain recombines TRBV5-1 with TRBJ1-1; possible D gene TRBD1, 6 bases. Germline CDR1 and CDR2: SGHRS and YFSETQ. The CDR3 totals 13 residues. Between the trimmed V and J ends, which lost 6 bases and 4 bases, there was a span of 13 bases. The CDR3 loop is CASTRRGGTEAFF. CDR3 nucleotides: TGCGCCAGCACCAGGAGGGGGGGCACTGAAGCTTTCTTT.

This clonotype is labeled large. V usage is TRBV30 and J usage is TRBJ1-1; D gene unclear. Germline-derived CDR1 and CDR2 are GTSNPN and SVGIG (reference sequence). Deletions cut 2 bases from V and 4 bases from J, with 14 bases between. The CDR3 sequence is 14 residues long. The CDR3 sequence is CAWSPQSWSTEAFF. In nucleotides, the CDR3 is TGTGCCTGGAGTCCCCAATCCTGGTCCACTGAAGCTTTCTTT.

This clonotype is labeled as medium-sized (0.01 to 0.1%). This rearrangement joins TRBV9 to TRBJ2-1, with D possibly TRBD2 on 5 matching bases. Germline CDR1 and CDR2: SGDLS and YYNGEE. Trimming removed 3 bases from V and 3 bases from J, with 10 bases in between. The CDR3 is made up of 14 amino acids. DNA of the CDR3: TGTGCCAGCAGCGCGTCACTAGTCTACAATGAGCAGTTCTTC. This codes for CASSASLVYNEQFF.

In its sample, this clonotype was seen a few times. This rearrangement joins TRBV18 to TRBJ2-1; D remains unclear. Trimming removed 3 bases from V and 7 bases from J, with 7 bases in between. CDR1 and CDR2 from the germline V gene are KGHSH and LQKENI. CDR3 size: 12 residues. This CDR3 reads CASSPPLNEQFF. The CDR3 coding sequence is TGTGCCAGCTCACCCCCGCTGAATGAGCAGTTCTTC.

This clonotype has a handful of counts. This may be a read error, as it is one base from a much larger clone. This chain uses TRBV27 with TRBJ2-5; 10 nucleotides agree with TRBD2. Germline lookup yields CDR1 MNHEY and CDR2 SMNVEV (reference sequence). CDR3 length: 15 residues. The CDR3 region is CATSRRLAGQEAQYF. CDR3 nucleotides: TGTGCCACCTCGCGCCGACTAGCGGGCCAAGAGGCCCAGTACTTC.

Note on this clonotype: This could be a read error, since a much larger clone is one nucleotide away. The rearrangement joins TRBV20-1 to TRBJ1-4; possible D gene TRBD1, 5 bases. The CDR3 is 13 amino acids. The germline V gene has CDR1 DFQATT and CDR2 SNEGSKA (reference sequence). Written as DNA, the CDR3 is TGCGGTGCTCAAAGACAGTTTAATGAAAAACTGTTTTTT. Its protein is CGAQRQFNEKLFF.

This clonotype was seen a handful of times. The V and J genes are TRBV5-4 and TRBJ2-2; perhaps TRBD1 as D (6 bases). The V gene's germline CDR1 is SGHNT and CDR2 YYREEE (reference sequence). CDR3 size: 15 residues. Trimming pared 0 bases from V and 4 bases from J, leaving 10 bases between. CDR3 bases: TGTGCCAGCAGCTTGGTCAGGGGCGGCACCGGGGAGCTGTTTTTT. Translation gives CASSLVRGGTGELFF.

By share, this clonotype counts as medium-sized (0.01 to 0.1%). The V and J genes are TRBV12-3 or TRBV12-4 and TRBJ1-2, with 8 bases identical to TRBD1. There are 13 residues in the CDR3. V lost 4 bases to trimming and J lost 7 bases; unmatched junction nucleotides: 5. The CDR3 nucleotides read TGTGCCAGCAGTTATGGACAGGGTCCTGGCTACACCTTC. This encodes CASSYGQGPGYTF.

V gene TRBV11-2 combines with J gene TRBJ1-1; 7 nucleotides align to TRBD1. The CDR3 runs 13 residues. V lost 3 bases and J lost 6; bases outside the gene matches: 4. Germline CDR1 SGHAT, CDR2 FQNNGV. CDR3: CASSFKGQSEAFF. Written as DNA, the CDR3 is TGTGCCAGCAGCTTTAAGGGACAGTCTGAAGCTTTCTTT.

The table lists this clonotype with a few counts. A junction end diverges from the germline sequence, so it may reflect a read error. This chain uses TRBV7-3 with TRBJ1-4; 7 positions agree with TRBD1. The CDR3 extends over 15 amino acids. From germline, CDR1 is SGHTA and CDR2 FQGTGA. CDR3 loop: CASSTAGGKDENLFF. CDR3 sequence (DNA): TGTGCCAGCAGCACAGCAGGGGGGAAGGATGAAAACCTGTTTTTT.

This clonotype is medium-sized in the sample. The chain joins TRBV6-5 to TRBJ2-5, with D maybe TRBD2 (6 bases). Germline V gene data show CDR1 as MNHEY and CDR2 as SVGAGI. V was clipped by 6 bases and J by 5 bases, with 13 bases between them. This CDR3 is 13 amino acids long. The CDR3 bases are TGTGCCAGCAGGAGACTAGGGACGGAGACCCAGTACTTC. This encodes CASRRLGTETQYF.

By sample share, this clonotype is large. CDR3 residues: CASSPAGRSNTEAFF. The CDR3 DNA reads as TGTGCCAGCAGTCCCGCCGGACGGTCGAACACTGAAGCTTTCTTT. J is TRBJ1-1 and V is TRBV12-3 or TRBV12-4; D remains unclear. V lost 5 bases and J 1 base, leaving 14 bases between the germline ends. The CDR3 loop spans 15 amino acids.

Turning to this clonotype: One end of the junction varies from germline; a read error may be responsible. The chain links TRBV27 to TRBJ2-5, with 12 bases lining up with TRBD2. The germline CDR1 and CDR2 sequences are MNHEY and SMNVEV (reference sequence). This CDR3 spans 17 amino acids. The CDR3 bases are TGTGCCAGCAGGAGGGGGGACCTAGCGGGAGGGGGGGAGACCCAGCACTTC. This gives the protein CASRRGDLAGGGETQHF.

Within the sample, this clonotype is large. CDR3 in amino acids: CASSWTGGKAKNIQYF. The DNA of the CDR3 is TGCGCCAGCAGCTGGACAGGGGGTAAAGCCAAAAACATTCAGTACTTC. The gene calls are TRBV5-1 and TRBJ2-4; 10 bases are shared with TRBD1. CDR1 and CDR2 from the germline V gene are SGHRS and YFSETQ. The CDR3 totals 16 residues. V lost 3 bases to trimming and J lost 0 bases; unmatched junction nucleotides: 3.

The chain has TRBV2 and TRBJ1-5; D is ambiguous. CDR1 SNHLY and CDR2 FYNNEI come from the germline V gene. The germline V and J ends were trimmed by 6 bases and 2 bases, with 14 bases remaining between them. The CDR3 length is 15 residues. The DNA for the CDR3 is TGTGCCAGCAGCCGGGAGGGCACGGGCAATCAGCCCCAGCATTTT. The encoded protein is CASSREGTGNQPQHF.

By frequency in the sample, this clonotype is large. The chain uses TRBV10-3 and TRBJ1-6; 8 nucleotides align to TRBD1. The CDR3 runs to 12 residues. Germline-derived CDR1 and CDR2 are ENHRY and SYGVKD. Trimming removed 11 bases from V and 7 bases from J; junction bases left unmatched: 4. The CDR3: CASGQGNSPLHF. In DNA, the CDR3 is TGTGCCTCCGGACAGGGAAATTCACCCCTCCACTTT.

To note about this clonotype: An end of the junction does not agree with germline; a read error may underlie this. The rearrangement uses TRBV27 and TRBJ1-6, with D perhaps matching TRBD1 (5 bases). CDR3 length: 16 residues. CDR1 and CDR2 from the germline V gene are MNHEY and SMNVEV (reference sequence). The CDR3 region has the DNA TGTACCAGCAGTTTATACAAGACAGTAAATAATTCACCCCTCCACTTT. As protein: CTSSLYKTVNNSPLHF.

By share of the sample, this clonotype is medium-sized. The gene calls are TRBV29-1 and TRBJ1-1; D may be TRBD1 (5 bases). The CDR3 has 12 residues. Germline loops: CDR1 SQVTM, CDR2 ANQGSEA. The V end lost 7 bases, the J end lost 1 base, and 10 bases lay between the germline ends. The CDR3 nucleotides read TGCAGCGGAGTGAGGGGGAACACTGAAGCTTTCTTT. It encodes CSGVRGNTEAFF.

This clonotype was observed once. A much larger clonotype is one base distant, so this may be a read error. This sequence joins TRBV18 and TRBJ1-2; weak D call: TRBD1 (5 bases). This CDR3 contains 13 residues. V was pared by 0 bases and J by 6 bases, with 8 bases between. Germline-derived CDR1 and CDR2 are KGHSH and LQKENI. This CDR3 is CASSPPGEHGYTF. CDR3 sequence (DNA): TGTGCCAGCTCACCACCAGGGGAGCATGGCTACACCTTC.

This clonotype was observed a handful of times. Germline is not matched at one junction end, which may reflect a read error. The chain links TRBV5-1 to TRBJ2-1, with a tentative D call TRBD1 (5 bases). The CDR3 extends over 16 amino acids. CDR1 is SGHRS and CDR2 is YFSETQ in the germline V gene. CDR3 in amino acids: CAGSLSSGARNNEQFF. The CDR3, as DNA: TGCGCCGGCAGCTTGTCATCTGGGGCGCGGAACAATGAGCAGTTCTTC.

A note on this clonotype: A much more abundant neighbour one base away suggests this may be a read error. Written as DNA, the CDR3 is TGCAGTGCTAGAGGGGGCAGGGGGTCAATAAACACCGGGGAGCTGTTTTTT. Translated: CSARGGRGSINTGELFF. This chain uses TRBV20-1 with TRBJ2-2, with 7 bases fitting TRBD1. Per germline, CDR1 DFQATT and CDR2 SNEGSKA (reference sequence). CDR3 length: 17 amino acids. J gave up 2 bases and V 1 base, and 10 bases lay outside the gene matches.

A word on this clonotype: The junction departs from germline at one end; a sequencing error may be responsible. V and J are TRBV2 and TRBJ2-7, with a tentative D call TRBD1 (6 bases). The length of the CDR3 is 14 residues. Germline assignment: CDR1 SNHLY and CDR2 FYNNEI. This chain's CDR3 is CAGSPGHPTYEQYF. In DNA, the CDR3 is TGTGCCGGCAGCCCGGGACACCCGACCTACGAGCAGTACTTC.